This entry is about one T cell receptor beta chain. As yet, its antigen is unknown. The germline V gene has CDR1 SEHNR and CDR2 FQNEAQ (reference sequence). Trimming removed 5 bases from V and 3 bases from J, with 17 bases in between. The CDR3 spans 15 residues. The data belong to a study of T cell responses to AZD1222 COVID-19 vaccine. Generated by immunoSEQ multiplex PCR, the TCRdb table keeps only in-frame clones and is missing some. Among about 96,000 clones listed, about 90% were seen once. Study results and caveats: Spike-specific TCR breadth and depth were elevated following two AZD1222 doses.

The input for sequencing was peripheral blood, taken on day 0 of AZD1222 vaccination. This rearrangement joins TRBV7-9 to TRBJ2-7; D possibly corresponds to TRBD2 (6 bases). The source of this sequence is an adult in good health. CDR3 nucleotide sequence: TGTGCCAGCAGCCCGGGGGAAGGCCGAGGCTACGAGCAGTACTTC. Amino acid sequence: CASSPGEGRGYEQYF.